Listed below are T cell receptor beta chains from one sample, sequenced in a study of T cell repertoires in cytomegalovirus infection. Their antigens remain unidentified. Using its own MiXCR run on the reads, TCRdb lists one record per CDR3 protein. The sample lists some 320,000 distinct CDR3 sequences; around 29% were seen once. This sample comprised cultured PBMCs, obtained from culture after CMV antigen stimulation. Every receptor here comes from a human donor in good health (CMV status not recorded). Some clones in this sample may be carry-over from other donors' samples. The CDR3 runs from the conserved cysteine through the conserved F or W. A D gene is named only where the DNA matches it firmly. Only part of the rows carry a size: once, few, many, or a class if the clone is expanded.

abundance,d_gene,v_gene,j_gene,CDR3aa,CDR3nt
.,TRBD2,TRBV5-1,TRBJ2-3,CASSSIGLADFLDTQYF,TGCGCCAGCAGCTCCATTGGACTAGCGGATTTTCTAGATACGCAGTATTTT
once,.,TRBV19,TRBJ2-3,CASSIVGGGTTDTQYF,TGTGCCAGTAGTATAGTCGGTGGGGGCACCACAGATACGCAGTATTTT
.,.,TRBV18,TRBJ1-1,CASSPPETIEAFF,TGTGCCAGCTCACCACCGGAGACTATAGAAGCTTTCTTT
.,.,TRBV9,TRBJ1-1,CASSVVPRMGGPKNTEAFF,TGTGCCAGCAGCGTAGTCCCCCGAATGGGCGGCCCTAAGAACACTGAAGCTTTCTTT
.,TRBD2,TRBV10-3,TRBJ2-1,CAISEEREGYNEQFF,TGTGCCATCAGTGAGGAGCGGGAGGGGTACAATGAGCAGTTCTTC
.,.,TRBV6-1,TRBJ1-5,CATEGSWSNQPQHF,TGTGCCACCGAGGGGTCTTGGAGCAATCAGCCCCAGCATTTT
few,TRBD2,TRBV28,TRBJ2-1,CASSLYKTSGSQGEQFF,TGTGCCAGCAGCTTATATAAGACTAGCGGGAGTCAAGGTGAGCAGTTCTTC
.,.,TRBV25-1,TRBJ1-2,CASGSGNGYTF,TGTGCCAGCGGGTCAGGGAACGGCTACACCTTC
.,.,TRBV10-3,TRBJ2-3,CAISDFGGLNRDTQYF,TGTGCCATCAGTGACTTCGGCGGGTTAAATAGGGATACGCAGTATTTT
few,.,TRBV28,TRBJ1-1,CATGLSAGTEAFF,TGTGCCACCGGCTTATCGGCGGGCACTGAAGCTTTCTTT
few,.,TRBV3-1,TRBJ2-5,CASSRSSSFGRTKKETQYF,TGTGCCAGCAGCCGTTCTTCGTCTTTCGGACGGACTAAAAAAGAGACCCAGTACTTC
.,.,TRBV7-6,TRBJ1-6,CASNPDGLNSPLHF,TGTGCCAGCAACCCTGACGGACTTAATTCACCCCTCCACTTT
few,TRBD2,TRBV7-2,TRBJ2-1,CASSPPGLAGNEQFF,TGTGCCAGCAGCCCACCGGGACTAGCGGGCAATGAGCAGTTCTTC
.,.,TRBV12-3/TRBV12-4,TRBJ1-6,CASSQTLPLALYNSPLHF,TGTGCCAGCAGCCAGACTCTCCCCCTCGCCCTTTATAATTCACCCCTCCACTTT
.,.,TRBV12-3/TRBV12-4,TRBJ1-5,CASSWAAGLNQPQHF,TGTGCCAGCAGTTGGGCGGCGGGCCTCAATCAGCCCCAGCATTTT
many,.,TRBV7-2,TRBJ1-2,CASSLDGLYGYTF,TGTGCCAGCAGCTTGGATGGACTCTATGGCTACACCTTC
few,.,TRBV7-8,TRBJ1-4,CASSSMSMRTTNEKLFF,TGTGCCAGCAGCTCAATGTCAATGAGGACGACTAATGAAAAACTGTTTTTT
few,.,TRBV5-1,TRBJ1-2,CASSLVRNYGYTF,TGCGCCAGCAGCTTGGTACGGAACTATGGCTACACCTTC
.,.,TRBV19,TRBJ1-2,CASRDQEDYGYTF,TGTGCCAGCCGGGACCAGGAGGACTATGGCTACACCTTC
many,TRBD1,TRBV7-2,TRBJ1-1,CASSPTGGVNTEAFF,TGTGCCAGCAGCCCAACAGGGGGCGTAAACACTGAAGCTTTCTTT
many,TRBD1,TRBV7-6,TRBJ2-7,CASSTTGTAYEQYF,TGTGCCAGCAGCACCACCGGGACAGCGTACGAGCAGTACTTC
.,.,TRBV12-3/TRBV12-4,TRBJ2-7,CASTSGLVPNF,TGTGCCAGCACGTCCGGGCTAGTCCCTAACTTC
.,.,TRBV12-3/TRBV12-4,TRBJ1-5,CASRRTAAGQPQHF,TGTGCCAGCAGGAGGACCGCCGCGGGTCAGCCCCAGCATTTT
.,.,TRBV27,TRBJ2-5,CASSFGPSTQETQYF,TGTGCCAGCAGTTTTGGGCCTAGCACTCAAGAGACCCAGTACTTC
.,TRBD1,TRBV18,TRBJ2-7,CASSDRVEHDEQYF,TGTGCCAGCTCAGACAGGGTGGAACACGACGAGCAGTACTTC
few,TRBD1,TRBV27,TRBJ2-7,CASSPGTGASLEQYF,TGTGCCAGCAGCCCAGGGACAGGGGCATCCCTCGAGCAGTACTTC
.,.,TRBV3-1,TRBJ1-1,CASSQRWTRRGGTEAFF,TGTGCCAGCAGCCAAAGATGGACCCGTAGGGGAGGTACTGAAGCTTTCTTT
.,TRBD2,TRBV4-1,TRBJ2-5,CASAGKRGGSQYF,TGCGCCAGCGCCGGAAAGCGGGGGGGGTCCCAGTACTTC
.,TRBD2,TRBV5-4,TRBJ2-1,CASSLEELAPYNEQFF,TGTGCCAGCAGCCTCGAGGAACTAGCGCCTTACAATGAGCAGTTCTTC
few,TRBD1,TRBV20-1,TRBJ1-1,CSARHELTGTGRNTEAFF,TGCAGTGCTAGACACGAACTCACCGGGACAGGGCGTAACACTGAAGCTTTCTTT
few,.,TRBV24-1,TRBJ2-2,CATRGSDAGELFF,TGTGCCACCCGGGGTTCAGATGCCGGGGAGCTGTTTTTT
many,TRBD1,TRBV7-2,TRBJ2-3,CASSLRTGGRAADTQYF,TGTGCCAGCAGCTTGCGGACAGGGGGACGGGCGGCAGATACGCAGTATTTT
.,.,TRBV6-1,TRBJ1-2,CASSEILGDYGYTF,TGTGCCAGCAGTGAAATTTTGGGAGACTATGGCTACACCTTC
.,.,TRBV18,TRBJ2-7,CASSPQDGTAMQYF,TGTGCCAGCTCACCACAAGATGGGACCGCTATGCAGTACTTC
few,.,TRBV4-1,TRBJ1-5,CASSPLITGRGGQPQHF,TGCGCCAGCAGCCCCCTGATAACGGGAAGGGGCGGCCAGCCCCAGCATTTT
.,.,TRBV7-9,TRBJ1-4,CASSSGAVESNEKLFF,TGTGCCAGCAGCTCCGGCGCGGTCGAGTCAAATGAAAAACTGTTTTTT
few,TRBD1,TRBV7-2,TRBJ2-7,CASSPRTGASSYEQYF,TGTGCCAGCAGCCCAAGGACAGGGGCTAGCTCCTACGAGCAGTACTTC
.,TRBD1,TRBV5-4,TRBJ2-3,CASSPSGTGGPDTQYF,TGTGCCAGCAGCCCATCCGGGACAGGGGGCCCAGATACGCAGTATTTT
.,.,TRBV20-1,TRBJ1-2,CSARTAYYGYTF,TGCAGTGCTAGGACAGCTTACTATGGCTACACCTTC
many,TRBD1,TRBV20-1,TRBJ1-2,CSARTGSQYGYTF,TGCAGTGCCCGGACAGGGTCCCAATATGGCTACACCTTC
.,.,TRBV6-5,TRBJ2-2,CASSYSRRTATGELFF,TGTGCCAGCAGTTACTCTCGCCGGACCGCCACCGGGGAGCTGTTTTTT
.,.,TRBV5-6,TRBJ1-4,CASSPIPGTDRPKLFF,TGTGCCAGCAGCCCAATCCCCGGGACTGACCGACCCAAACTGTTTTTT
.,TRBD2,TRBV20-1,TRBJ2-7,CSARRTSGDEQYF,TGCAGTGCTAGGCGTACTAGCGGAGACGAGCAGTACTTC
.,.,TRBV28,TRBJ1-2,CASSRPGTLYGYTF,TGTGCCAGCAGTAGGCCGGGCACCTTATATGGCTACACCTTC
many,.,TRBV6-5,TRBJ2-1,CASSYLSPGTTRGEQFF,TGTGCCAGCAGTTACTTATCACCCGGGACTACCAGGGGTGAGCAGTTCTTC
few,TRBD2,TRBV7-2,TRBJ2-1,CASSFGLALYNEQFF,TGTGCCAGCAGCTTCGGACTAGCGCTCTACAATGAGCAGTTCTTC